The clone carrying this TCR beta chain occurred a few times. The CDR3 sequence is 16 residues long. From germline, CDR1 is LGHNA and CDR2 YNFKEQ. The V gene end was trimmed by 4 bases and the J gene end by 0 bases; junction bases not matched to a gene: 6. The record originates from a study of blood T cell repertoires in COVID-19. Overall study: COVID-19 samples collected from the United States, Italy and Spain covered acute and convalescent phases. The analysed material was cDNA or gDNA that came from T cells, B-cell-depleted T cells, or PBMCs.

Per the study methods: Amplification of reference gene primers was used by the study to estimate nucleated cell counts. Assay used: immunoSEQ multiplex PCR; TCRdb lists only in-frame clones, some missing. D and trimming were read from the DNA, whereas the V and J calls and clone size are those reported in that table. The sample has under 50,000 clones, over 70% seen once. The sequenced sample consisted of peripheral blood. This TCR was recovered from a man between 65 and 79 years old with acute or convalescent COVID-19. The chain uses TRBV4-2 and TRBJ1-3, with TRBD1 matching over 7 bases. CDR3 nucleotides: TGTGCCAGCAGCCTGTGGACAGGTGCCTCTGGAAACACCATATATTTT. Its translation is CASSLWTGASGNTIYF.